This T cell receptor (beta chain) was recovered during a study of cytomegalovirus exposure and HLA in healthy donors. Overall study results and limits: Owing to their indistinguishability, certain V segments, notably TRBV6-2 and TRBV6-3, were excluded. Across HLA loci, a later analysis found differing TCR association rates, with DRB1 most and HLA-C fewest.

Unrecorded immune exposure was likely among donors, who were nominally healthy when sampled. The CDR3 contains 12 residues. From germline, CDR1 is MNHEY and CDR2 SMNVEV (reference sequence). V shed 8 bases, J shed 7 bases, and the junction held 6 bases outside the gene matches. Amplification used 60 Vbeta primers and 13 Jbeta primers. Assay used: immunoSEQ multiplex PCR; TCRdb lists only in-frame clones, some missing. This table lists about 140,000 clones. As concerns this clone: Its antigen is not identified.

The sequence derives from a woman younger than 30 in good health and CMV-seronegative. V usage is TRBV27 and J usage is TRBJ2-5; 8 bases map to TRBD1. The sample comprised PBMCs. The chain's CDR3 is CASRQGRGTQYF. The CDR3 DNA is TGTGCCAGCCGACAGGGGCGGGGGACCCAGTACTTC.